This T cell receptor beta chain appears in the sequencing data of a study of early T cells in non-severe SARS-CoV-2 infection. Study-level background: Sequenced bulk RNA came from whole blood that was unsorted, and chains were unpaired.

Researchers tagged individual cDNA molecules with unique molecular identifiers. Each CDR3 protein gets one entry after TCRdb re-called the 5' RACE reads with MiXCR. The sample lists just over 95,000 distinct CDR3 sequences, roughly 9.6% occurring once. The CDR3 consists of 12 residues. Trimming took 3 bases from V and 1 from J, leaving 3 bases between them. Germline CDR1 is SGHTS and CDR2 is YDEGEE. There are a few counts of this clonotype. Its antigen is unidentified. Study observations and caveats: Lookups in VDJdb leaned toward anti-spike CD8 responses and missed private and CD4 specificities.

The TCR originated in an adult who was a healthcare worker with PCR-confirmed SARS-CoV-2 infection or an uninfected control (not recorded which). Source: whole blood, taken at baseline. The rearrangement joins TRBV5-8 to TRBJ2-3; D ambiguous. As DNA, the CDR3 is TGTGCCAGCAGCTGGGGCACAGATACGCAGTATTTT. This translates into CASSWGTDTQYF.